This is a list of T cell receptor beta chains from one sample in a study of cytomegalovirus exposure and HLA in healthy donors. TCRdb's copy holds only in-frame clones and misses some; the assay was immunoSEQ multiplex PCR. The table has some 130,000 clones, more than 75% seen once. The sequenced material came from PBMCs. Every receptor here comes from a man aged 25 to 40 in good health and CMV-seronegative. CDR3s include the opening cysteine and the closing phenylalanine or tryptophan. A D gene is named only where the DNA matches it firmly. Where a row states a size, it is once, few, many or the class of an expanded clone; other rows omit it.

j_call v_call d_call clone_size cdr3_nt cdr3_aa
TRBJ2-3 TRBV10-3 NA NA TGTGCCATCAGTGATGCCCCGATCGGAGGGGTGGATACGCAGTATTTT CAISDAPIGGVDTQYF
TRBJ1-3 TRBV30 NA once TGTGCCTGGAGTCGGGGGTTCTCTGGAAACACCATATATTTT CAWSRGFSGNTIYF
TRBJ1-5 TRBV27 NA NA TGTGCCAGCAGTTTAAGCTCGCTCAACCAGCCCCAGCATTTT CASSLSSLNQPQHF
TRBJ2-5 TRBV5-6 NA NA TGTGCCAGCAGCTTACGCTCAGGGCGGGGAGAGACCCAGTACTTC CASSLRSGRGETQYF
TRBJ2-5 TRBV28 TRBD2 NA TGTGCCAGCAGTCTAACTAGCGGGCAAGAGACCCAGTACTTC CASSLTSGQETQYF
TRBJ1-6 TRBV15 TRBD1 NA TGTGCCACCAGCACCACGGGACAGGCCCTGTCACCCCTCCACTTT CATSTTGQALSPLHF
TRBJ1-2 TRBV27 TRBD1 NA TGTGCCAGCAGACCAACCGGGACAGGGGGCCGGGGCTACACCTTC CASRPTGTGGRGYTF
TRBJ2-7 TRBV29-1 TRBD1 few TGCAGCGTTGGGACAGGGGGCCACGAGCAGTACTTC CSVGTGGHEQYF
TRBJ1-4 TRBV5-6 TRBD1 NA TGTGCCAGCAGCGTCACGACAGGGCTAGGGTTTGAAAAACTGTTTTTT CASSVTTGLGFEKLFF
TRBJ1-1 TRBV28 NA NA TGTGCCAGCAGTTTAGAAACGGCAGTCAGCGGAGCTTTCTTT CASSLETAVSGAFF
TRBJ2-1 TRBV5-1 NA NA TGCGCCAGCAGCTTGGCTCCGGGAAATGAGCAGTTCTTC CASSLAPGNEQFF
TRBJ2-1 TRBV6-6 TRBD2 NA TGTGCCAGCAGTTACGACGGACTAGTTTACAATGAGCAGTTCTTC CASSYDGLVYNEQFF
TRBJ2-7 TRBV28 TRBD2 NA TGTGCCACCACCTCCGGGACTAGTGTCTACGAGCAGTACTTC CATTSGTSVYEQYF
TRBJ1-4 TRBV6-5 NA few TGTGCCAGCAGTTACCTCAACCGGGACAAAAATGAAAAACTGTTTTTT CASSYLNRDKNEKLFF
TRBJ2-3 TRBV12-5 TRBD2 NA TGTGCTAGTGGTCTCGTAGCGGGAGCGCAGTATTTT CASGLVAGAQYF
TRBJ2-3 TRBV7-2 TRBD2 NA TGTGCCAGCAGCTTAGTCCCGGGACTAGCGGGGAGCACAGATACGCAGTATTTT CASSLVPGLAGSTDTQYF
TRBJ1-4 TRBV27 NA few TGTGCCAGCAGTTTTCAACAGGGTCTGGGGGAAAAACTGTTTTTT CASSFQQGLGEKLFF
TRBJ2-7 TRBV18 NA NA TGTGCCAGCTCACCACAGCTCAATGCGGCCTACGAGCAGTACTTC CASSPQLNAAYEQYF
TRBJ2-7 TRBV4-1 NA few TGCGCCAGCAGCAAAAGGGAGTACGTCGAGCAGTACTTC CASSKREYVEQYF
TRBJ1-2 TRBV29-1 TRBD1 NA TGCAGCGCCGGGGGGGACAGGGGAACCCCTAGCTATGGCTACACCTTC CSAGGDRGTPSYGYTF
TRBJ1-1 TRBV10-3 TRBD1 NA TGTGCCATCAGTTCACAGGGGACTGAAGCTTTCTTT CAISSQGTEAFF
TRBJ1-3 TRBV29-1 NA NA TGCAGCGTCAGGGGATATGACTCTGGAAACACCATATATTTT CSVRGYDSGNTIYF
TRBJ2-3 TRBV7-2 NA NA TGTGCCAGCAGCGTGAGGGCTACCACAGATACGCAGTATTTT CASSVRATTDTQYF
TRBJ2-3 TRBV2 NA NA TGTGCCAGCAGCCCGGTAGGACTAACAAGCCCCACAGATACGCAGTATTTT CASSPVGLTSPTDTQYF
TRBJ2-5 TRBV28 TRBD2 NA TGTGCCAGCAGTTTATGGGCTAGCGGGAGAAAAGAGACCCAGTACTTC CASSLWASGRKETQYF
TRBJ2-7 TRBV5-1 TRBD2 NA TGCGCCAGCAGCTTGGTTCTAGCGGGGACCTACGAGCAGTACTTC CASSLVLAGTYEQYF
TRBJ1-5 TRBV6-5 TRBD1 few TGTGCCAGCAGTGTTGACAGGGGTGGCAATCAGCCCCAGCATTTT CASSVDRGGNQPQHF
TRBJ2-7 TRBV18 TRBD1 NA TGTGCCAGCTCACCCGGGACAGGGCCTCCCGAGCAGTACTTC CASSPGTGPPEQYF
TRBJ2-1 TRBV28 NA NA TGTGCCAGCAGTTTATGGGGTCCTAGCGAGAGCTCCTACAATGAGCAGTTCTTC CASSLWGPSESSYNEQFF
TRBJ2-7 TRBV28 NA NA TGTGCCAGCACCCACCATTCGGTGGTCGAGCAGTACTTC CASTHHSVVEQYF
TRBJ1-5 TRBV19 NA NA TGTGCCACTCAAGACGCATGGGGGGGCGATCAGCCCCAGCATTTT CATQDAWGGDQPQHF
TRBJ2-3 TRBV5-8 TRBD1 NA TGTGCCAGCAGCTTGACAGGGGGCAGAGATACGCAGTATTTT CASSLTGGRDTQYF
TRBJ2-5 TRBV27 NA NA TGTGCCAGCAGTCAGGGCCTGAGGGAGACCCAGTACTTC CASSQGLRETQYF
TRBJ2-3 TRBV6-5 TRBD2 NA TGTGCCAGCAGTTACTCTTCCTCATTAGGACTAGCCCCGAGGTATTTT CASSYSSSLGLAPRYF
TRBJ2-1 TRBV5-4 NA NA TGTGCCAGCAGCTTGGTTGCAGGGGCCGATGAGCAGTTCTTC CASSLVAGADEQFF
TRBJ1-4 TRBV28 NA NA TGTGCCAGCAGTTTACCTCAGGGAAATGAAAAACTGTTTTTT CASSLPQGNEKLFF
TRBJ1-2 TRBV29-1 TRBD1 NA TGCAGCGTTGGAGGGACAGACTATGGCTACACCTTC CSVGGTDYGYTF
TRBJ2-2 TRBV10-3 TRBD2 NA TGTGCCATCAAGGGTGATAGCGGGGACACCGGGGAGCTGTTTTTT CAIKGDSGDTGELFF
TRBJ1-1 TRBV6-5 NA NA TGTGCCAGCAGTTACTCGCAGCGGGCTATGAACACTGAAGCTTTCTTT CASSYSQRAMNTEAFF
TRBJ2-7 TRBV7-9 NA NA TGTGCCAGCAGCTTAGTGTCAGACGAGCAGTACTTC CASSLVSDEQYF
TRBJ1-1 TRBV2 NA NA TGTGCCAGCCTCATGGGGGGTTGGAGAGCTTTCTTT CASLMGGWRAFF
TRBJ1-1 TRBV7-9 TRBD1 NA TGTGCCAGCAACCCGGGACAGTTGAACACTGAAGCTTTCTTT CASNPGQLNTEAFF
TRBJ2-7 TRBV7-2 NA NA TGTGCCAGCAGCTTAGCGCGGGTTAGCAGCTACGAGCAGTACTTC CASSLARVSSYEQYF
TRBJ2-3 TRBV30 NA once TGTGCCTGGAGTGGAGGGGGAGATACGCAGTATTTT CAWSGGGDTQYF
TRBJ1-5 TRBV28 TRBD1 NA TGTGCCACTAACAGGGGGGCCAGGGGTAGCAATCAGCCCCAGCATTTT CATNRGARGSNQPQHF
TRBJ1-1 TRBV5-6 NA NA TGTGCCAGCAGCTCGCCGACCCAGGGGAACACTGAAGCTTTCTTT CASSSPTQGNTEAFF
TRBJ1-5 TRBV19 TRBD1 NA TGTGCCAGTCGAACAGGGGGTCAGCCCCAGCATTTT CASRTGGQPQHF
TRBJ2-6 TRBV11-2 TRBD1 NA TGTGCCAGCAGTCCTACCGGACAGGGGGCTGGGGCCAACGTCCTGACTTTC CASSPTGQGAGANVLTF
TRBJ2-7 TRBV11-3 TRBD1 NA TGTGCCAGCAGCTTTACTGGACAGGGGAACTACGAGCAGTACTTC CASSFTGQGNYEQYF
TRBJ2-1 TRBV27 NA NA TGTGCCAGCAGGATGGGGGGAAATGAGCAGTTCTTC CASRMGGNEQFF
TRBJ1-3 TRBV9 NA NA TGTGCCAGCAGCGTAATGCAGGGAAACACCATATATTTT CASSVMQGNTIYF
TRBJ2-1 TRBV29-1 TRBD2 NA TGCAGCGTTATACTAGCGGGAATCACTAATGAGCAGTTCTTC CSVILAGITNEQFF
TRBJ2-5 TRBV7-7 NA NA TGTGCCAGCAGCTTTAGTCCAGGGAATCAAGAGACCCAGTACTTC CASSFSPGNQETQYF
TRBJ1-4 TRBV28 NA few TGTGCCAGCAGTTTAAGTAGTCGGAATGAAAAACTGTTTTTT CASSLSSRNEKLFF
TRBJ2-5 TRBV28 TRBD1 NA TGTGCCAGCAGTTTACCTGGGCAGGGGGAAGAGACCCAGTACTTC CASSLPGQGEETQYF
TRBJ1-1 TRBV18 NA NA TGTGCCTCCGGGGCGGGGGTGGCTGAAGCTTTCTTT CASGAGVAEAFF
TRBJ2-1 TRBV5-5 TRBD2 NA TGTGCCAGCAGCGACAAGTCTAGCGGGAGTAGGAATGAGCAGTTCTTC CASSDKSSGSRNEQFF
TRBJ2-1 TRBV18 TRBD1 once TGTGCCAGCTCCGGACAGGGAGATCTTTACAATGAGCAGTTCTTC CASSGQGDLYNEQFF
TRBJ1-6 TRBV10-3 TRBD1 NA TGTGCCATCAGTGAGGGGACAGGGACTTCACCCCTCCACTTT CAISEGTGTSPLHF
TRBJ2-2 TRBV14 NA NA TGTGCCAGCAGCCAAGCCGCGGCCGGGGAGCTGTTTTTT CASSQAAAGELFF